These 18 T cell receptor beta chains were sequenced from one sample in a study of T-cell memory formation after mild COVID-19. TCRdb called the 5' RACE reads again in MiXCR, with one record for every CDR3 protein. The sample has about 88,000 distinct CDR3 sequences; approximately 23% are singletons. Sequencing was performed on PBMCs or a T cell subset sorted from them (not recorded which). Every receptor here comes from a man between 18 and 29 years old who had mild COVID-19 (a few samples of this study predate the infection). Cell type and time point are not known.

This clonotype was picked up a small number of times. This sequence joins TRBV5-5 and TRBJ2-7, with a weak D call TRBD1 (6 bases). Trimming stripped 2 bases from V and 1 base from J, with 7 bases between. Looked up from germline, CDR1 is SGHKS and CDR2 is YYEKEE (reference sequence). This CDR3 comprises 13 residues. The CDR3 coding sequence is TGTGCCAGCAGCTTCAGGGGTTCCTACGAGCAGTACTTC. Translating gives CASSFRGSYEQYF.

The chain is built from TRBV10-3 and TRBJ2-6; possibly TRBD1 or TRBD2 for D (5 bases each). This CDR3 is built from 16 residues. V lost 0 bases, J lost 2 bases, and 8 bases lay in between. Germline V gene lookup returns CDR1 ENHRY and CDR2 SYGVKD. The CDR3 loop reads CAISESMGAGANVLTF. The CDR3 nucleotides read TGTGCCATCAGTGAGTCTATGGGGGCTGGGGCCAACGTCCTGACTTTC.

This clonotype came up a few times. The CDR3, as DNA: TGCGCCAGCAGCTGGGGCTGGGGGACTGAAGCTTTCTTT. Its protein product is CASSWGWGTEAFF. The chain combines TRBV5-1 with TRBJ1-1, with D possibly matching TRBD1 (5 bases). This CDR3 comprises 13 residues. Trimming stripped 3 bases from V and 5 bases from J, with 11 bases between. CDR1 and CDR2 from the germline V gene are SGHRS and YFSETQ.

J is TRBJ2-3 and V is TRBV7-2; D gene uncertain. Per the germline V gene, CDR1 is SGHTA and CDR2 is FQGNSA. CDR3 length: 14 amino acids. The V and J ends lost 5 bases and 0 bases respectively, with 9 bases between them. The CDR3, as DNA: TGTGCCAGCAGCCGCCTGTTGAGCACAGATACGCAGTATTTT. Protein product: CASSRLLSTDTQYF. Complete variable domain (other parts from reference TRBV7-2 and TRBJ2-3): GAGVSQSPSNKVTEKGKDVELRCDPISGHTALYWYRQSLGQGLEFLIYFQGNSAPDKSGLPSDRFSAERTGGSVSTLTIQRTQQEDSAVYLCASSRLLSTDTQYFGPGTRLTVL.

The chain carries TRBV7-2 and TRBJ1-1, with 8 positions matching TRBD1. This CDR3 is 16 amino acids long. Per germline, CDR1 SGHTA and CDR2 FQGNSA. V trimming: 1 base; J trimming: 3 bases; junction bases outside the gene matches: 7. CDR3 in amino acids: CASSLDSGGAHTEAFF. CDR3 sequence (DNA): TGTGCCAGCAGCTTAGACTCAGGGGGCGCCCACACTGAAGCTTTCTTT.

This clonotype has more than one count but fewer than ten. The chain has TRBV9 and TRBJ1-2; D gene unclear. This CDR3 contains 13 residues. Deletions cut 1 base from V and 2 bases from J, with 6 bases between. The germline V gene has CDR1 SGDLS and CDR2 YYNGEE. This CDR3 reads CASSVNSNYGYTF. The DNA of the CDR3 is TGTGCCAGCAGCGTAAACAGCAACTATGGCTACACCTTC.

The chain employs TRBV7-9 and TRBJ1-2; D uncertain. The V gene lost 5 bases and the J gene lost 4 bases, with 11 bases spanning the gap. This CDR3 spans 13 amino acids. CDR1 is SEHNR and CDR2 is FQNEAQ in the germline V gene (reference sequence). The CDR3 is CASSGGQGYGYTF. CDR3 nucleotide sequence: TGTGCCAGCAGCGGCGGGCAAGGCTATGGCTACACCTTC. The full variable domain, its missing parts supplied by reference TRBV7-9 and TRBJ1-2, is DTGVSQNPRHKITKRGQNVTFRCDPISEHNRLYWYRQTLGQGPEFLTYFQNEAQLEKSRLLSDRFSAERPKGSFSTLEIQRTEQGDSAMYLCASSGGQGYGYTFGSGTRLTVV.

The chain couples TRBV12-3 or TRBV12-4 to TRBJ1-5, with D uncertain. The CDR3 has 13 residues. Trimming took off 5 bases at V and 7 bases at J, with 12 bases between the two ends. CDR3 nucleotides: TGTGCCAGCAGTCCCGCGCCCGGGCAGCCCCAGCATTTT. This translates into CASSPAPGQPQHF.

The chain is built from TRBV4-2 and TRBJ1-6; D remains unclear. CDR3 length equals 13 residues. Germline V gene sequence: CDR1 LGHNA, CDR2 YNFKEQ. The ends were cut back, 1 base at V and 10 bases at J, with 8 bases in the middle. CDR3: CASSQAQSSPLHF. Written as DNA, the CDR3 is TGTGCCAGCAGCCAAGCCCAGTCCTCACCCCTCCACTTT.

In nucleotides, the CDR3 is TGTGCCAGTACTAGCGGGGGTAGCGATGAGCAGTTCTTC. This translates into CASTSGGSDEQFF. The rearrangement links TRBV2 to TRBJ2-1; 11 bases agree with TRBD2. The V segment lost 9 bases and the J segment 8 bases; nucleotides outside the gene matches: 6. There are 13 residues in the CDR3. CDR1 SNHLY and CDR2 FYNNEI come from the germline V gene.

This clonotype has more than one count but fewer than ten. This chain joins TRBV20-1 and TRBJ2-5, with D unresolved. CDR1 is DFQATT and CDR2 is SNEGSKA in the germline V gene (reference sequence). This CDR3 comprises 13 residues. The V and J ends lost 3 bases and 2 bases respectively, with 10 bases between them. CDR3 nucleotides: TGCAGTGCTAGTCGAAGCATACAAGAGACCCAGTACTTC. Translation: CSASRSIQETQYF.

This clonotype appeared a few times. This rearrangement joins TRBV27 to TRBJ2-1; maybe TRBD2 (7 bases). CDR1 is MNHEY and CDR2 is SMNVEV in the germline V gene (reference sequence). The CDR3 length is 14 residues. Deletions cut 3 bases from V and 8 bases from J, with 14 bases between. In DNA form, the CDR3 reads TGTGCCAGCAGTTTTGGGGGGGCTTTGCATGAGCAGTTCTTC. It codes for CASSFGGALHEQFF.

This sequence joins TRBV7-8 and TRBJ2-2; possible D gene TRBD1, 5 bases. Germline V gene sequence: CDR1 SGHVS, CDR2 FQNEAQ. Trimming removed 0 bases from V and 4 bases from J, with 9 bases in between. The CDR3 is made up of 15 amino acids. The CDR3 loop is CASSLARDGTGELFF. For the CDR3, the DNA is TGTGCCAGCAGCTTAGCCAGGGATGGCACCGGGGAGCTGTTTTTT.

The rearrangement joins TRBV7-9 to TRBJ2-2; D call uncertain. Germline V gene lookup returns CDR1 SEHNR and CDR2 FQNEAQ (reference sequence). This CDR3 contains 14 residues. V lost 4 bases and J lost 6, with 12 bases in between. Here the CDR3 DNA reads TGTGCCAGCAGCTCCTCGTCACGGGCCGGGGAGCTGTTTTTT. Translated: CASSSSSRAGELFF.

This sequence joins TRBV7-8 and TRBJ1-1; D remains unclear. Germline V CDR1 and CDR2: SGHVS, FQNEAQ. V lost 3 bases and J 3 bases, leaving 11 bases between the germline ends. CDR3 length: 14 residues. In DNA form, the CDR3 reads TGTGCCAGCAGCTTCTTTCGAGGCGACACTGAAGCTTTCTTT. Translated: CASSFFRGDTEAFF.

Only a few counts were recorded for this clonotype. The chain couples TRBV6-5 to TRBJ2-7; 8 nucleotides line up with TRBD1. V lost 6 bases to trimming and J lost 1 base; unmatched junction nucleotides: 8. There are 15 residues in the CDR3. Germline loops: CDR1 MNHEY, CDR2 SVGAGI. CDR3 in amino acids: CASRQGQGASYEQYF. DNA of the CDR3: TGTGCCAGCAGGCAAGGCCAGGGGGCATCCTACGAGCAGTACTTC.

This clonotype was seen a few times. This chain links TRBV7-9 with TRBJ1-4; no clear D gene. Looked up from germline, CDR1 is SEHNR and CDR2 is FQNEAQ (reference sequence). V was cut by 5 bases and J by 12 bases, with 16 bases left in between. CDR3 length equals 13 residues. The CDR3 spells CASSPAGFEELFF. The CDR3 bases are TGTGCCAGCAGCCCGGCCGGGTTTGAGGAACTGTTTTTT.

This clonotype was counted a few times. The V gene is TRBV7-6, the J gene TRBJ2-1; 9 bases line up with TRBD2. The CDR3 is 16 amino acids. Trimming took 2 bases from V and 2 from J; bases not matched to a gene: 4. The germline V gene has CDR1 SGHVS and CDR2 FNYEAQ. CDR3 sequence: CASSLLLAGAYNEQFF. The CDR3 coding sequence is TGTGCCAGCAGCTTACTATTAGCGGGGGCCTACAATGAGCAGTTCTTC.